This T cell receptor (beta chain) was recorded in a study of blood T cell repertoires in COVID-19. The wider study: Collection of acute and convalescent COVID-19 samples took place in the United States, Italy and Spain.

This clone was seen a single time. Study members were between roughly 18 and 100 years old and lived in 20 to 30 US regions. Shortly before study entry, within 2 weeks, exposed participants had met a COVID-19 case. V lost 4 bases and J lost 1; bases outside the gene matches: 7. There are 17 residues in the CDR3. CDR1 is SGHNT and CDR2 is YENEEA in the germline V gene. Original analysis: By means of reference gene primer amplification, nucleated cell counts were estimated. TCRdb's copy holds only in-frame clones and misses some; the assay was immunoSEQ multiplex PCR. The DNA was the basis for D and trimming; V, J and clone size are from that table. This sample has roughly 180,000 clones; 80% occur once, and the top ten carry around 15%.

The receptor was isolated from a man aged 55 to 69 who had been exposed to COVID-19. The V and J genes are TRBV11-3 and TRBJ2-4, with 10 bases that match TRBD1. Input material: PBMCs or T cells enriched from blood (not recorded which). As DNA, the CDR3 is TGTGCCAGCAGCTCAGGACAGGGGGATAAGGCCAAAAACATTCAGTACTTC. Amino acids: CASSSGQGDKAKNIQYF.